The clone carrying this TCR beta chain was counted only a few times. The antigen remains undetermined. The data are from a study of read filtering for tumor transcriptome and immune sequencing. Regarding the study as a whole: Compared with RNA-seq, IR-seq gave much higher clonotype depth and reliability.

Germline lookup yields CDR1 SGHRS and CDR2 YFSETQ. This CDR3 spans 14 amino acids. Trimming removed 2 bases from V and 4 bases from J, with 10 bases in between. The library was built from about 400 ng RNA with molecular barcoded adaptors for alpha/delta and beta/gamma chains. TCRdb reanalysed the reads using MiXCR and keeps one entry per CDR3 protein. The table records 5,800 or so distinct CDR3 sequences, 21% of them present only once. The chain links TRBV5-1 to TRBJ1-3; tentatively, D is TRBD1 (5 bases). The sequence was collected from a donor at least 40 years old with multiple myeloma. The sequencing sample was made of a population of CD138-negative cells sorted from bone marrow. The CDR3 here is CASSFGGPGNTIYF. CDR3 DNA: TGCGCCAGCAGCTTTGGGGGACCCGGAAACACCATATATTTT. The whole variable domain, filled in from reference TRBV5-1 and TRBJ1-3, reads KAGVTQTPRYLIKTRGQQVTLSCSPISGHRSVSWYQQTPGQGLQFLFEYFSETQRNKGNFPGRFSGRQFSNSRSEMNVSTLELGDSALYLCASSFGGPGNTIYFGEGSWLTVV.